Listed below are T cell receptor beta chains from one sample, sequenced in a study of T cells in Graves' hyperthyroidism and ophthalmopathy. One entry per CDR3 protein results from TCRdb running MiXCR on the multiplex PCR reads. The repertoire consists of some 490,000 distinct CDR3 sequences, with less than 25% occurring once and the leading ten covering 49%. Sequencing was carried out using blood. The source of these receptors is a woman aged 70-85 years with Graves' ophthalmopathy. The CDR3 runs from the conserved cysteine through the conserved F or W. A D gene is named only where the DNA matches it firmly. Clone sizes are given selectively: once, few, many, or a class where the clone is expanded.

clone_size j_call d_call v_call cdr3_aa cdr3_nt
many TRBJ2-3 TRBD1 TRBV30 CAWKIGGSTQYF TGTGCCTGGAAAATAGGGGGCAGTACGCAGTATTTT
many TRBJ1-1 TRBD1 TRBV2 CARGQGRTEAFF TGTGCCAGGGGACAGGGGAGGACTGAAGCTTTCTTT
many TRBJ2-7 - TRBV7-2 CASSLWEDSLLYF TGTGCCAGCAGCTTATGGGAGGATTCTCTGCTGTACTTC
- TRBJ2-5 TRBD2 TRBV7-8 CASKTSGSVRETQYF TGTGCCAGCAAGACTAGCGGGAGCGTCCGAGAAACCCAGTACTTC
- TRBJ1-2 - TRBV3-1 CASSQQTGTHYGYTF TGTGCCAGCAGCCAACAGACAGGAACCCACTATGGCTACACCTTC
- TRBJ2-2 - TRBV5-1 CASSYGGNTGELFF TGCGCCAGCAGCTACGGTGGGAACACCGGGGAGCTGTTTTTT
- TRBJ2-2 TRBD1 TRBV5-4 CASSWDRGQTGELFF TGTGCCAGCAGCTGGGACAGGGGGCAAACCGGGGAGCTGTTTTTT
- TRBJ2-1 - TRBV7-2 CASSLRGGMDEQFF TGTGCCAGCAGCCTCAGGGGAGGTATGGATGAGCAGTTCTTC
- TRBJ2-6 - TRBV6-1 CASRAPGVGANVLTF TGTGCCAGCAGGGCCCCGGGGGTTGGGGCCAACGTCCTGACTTTC
- TRBJ2-5 TRBD1 TRBV20-1 CSARTGGFPKGTQYF TGCAGTGCTAGAACAGGGGGTTTCCCAAAAGGGACCCAGTACTTC
many TRBJ2-3 - TRBV5-1 CASSLDRASTDTQYF TGTGCCAGCAGCTTAGACCGGGCTAGCACAGATACGCAGTATTTT
many TRBJ1-1 TRBD1 TRBV28 CASSFPRTGSMNTEAFF TGTGCCAGCAGTTTCCCCAGGACAGGGAGCATGAACACTGAAGCTTTCTTT
- TRBJ1-2 TRBD1 TRBV10-3 CAISESRTGVEYGYTF TGTGCCATCAGTGAGTCACGGACAGGGGTGGAGTATGGCTACACCTTC
few TRBJ1-2 - TRBV7-9 CASSHDGNYGYTF TGTGCCAGCAGCCATGACGGAAACTATGGCTACACCTTC
few TRBJ2-7 - TRBV6-1 CASSENQAEQYF TGTGCCAGCAGTGAAAATCAGGCAGAGCAGTACTTC
many TRBJ1-4 - TRBV6-1 CASLYVRGGDEKLFF TGTGCCAGCTTGTACGTAAGGGGTGGAGATGAAAAACTGTTTTTT
few TRBJ1-4 TRBD1 TRBV2 CASIPTGLSEKLFF TGTGCCAGCATCCCGACAGGGCTGAGTGAAAAACTGTTTTTT
few TRBJ1-2 - TRBV9 CASSTRQAALGYGYTF TGTGCCAGCAGCACCAGACAGGCAGCCCTTGGCTATGGCTACACCTTC
- TRBJ1-6 TRBD1 TRBV28 CASSLVIGGVSPLHF TGCGCCAGCAGCTTGGTCATAGGGGGCGTCTCACCCCTCCACTTT
many TRBJ2-7 - TRBV7-2 CASSLVPIYEQYF TGTGCCAGCAGCTTAGTCCCTATCTACGAGCAGTACTTC
few TRBJ1-2 TRBD1 TRBV7-2 CASSSQGQGLMGYGYTF TGTGCCAGCAGCTCCCAGGGACAGGGGTTGATGGGCTATGGCTACACCTTC
many TRBJ2-3 - TRBV7-2 CASSLEGRKQYF TGTGCCAGCAGCTTAGAGGGGAGGAAGCAGTATTTT
many TRBJ1-1 - TRBV5-1 CASSLAPGMNTEAFF TGCGCCAGCAGCTTGGCCCCAGGCATGAACACTGAAGCTTTCTTT
- TRBJ2-7 TRBD1 TRBV5-1 CATSRQGTYEQYF TGCGCCACCTCTCGACAGGGAACCTACGAGCAGTACTTC
- TRBJ1-2 - TRBV20-1 CSLRNRHGYTF TGCAGTCTTCGCAATCGGCACGGCTACACCTTC
- TRBJ2-7 - TRBV6-2/TRBV6-3 CASSGQRYEQYF TGTGCCAGCAGTGGCCAACGATACGAGCAGTACTTC
- TRBJ1-5 - TRBV19 CASSIPGHINQPQHF TGTGCCAGTAGTATTCCGGGACACATCAATCAGCCCCAGCATTTT
- TRBJ1-1 - TRBV27 CASSFYICSARNPPEAFF -
- TRBJ2-7 - TRBV7-9 CASSHPDNAYEQYF TGTGCCAGCAGTCATCCAGACAACGCGTACGAGCAGTACTTC
- TRBJ1-5 - TRBV9 CASSFSGTADGPQHF TGTGCCAGCAGCTTCTCTGGGACGGCAGACGGGCCCCAGCATTTT
- TRBJ1-3 - TRBV20-1 CTARIGNTIYF TGCACTGCTCGTATTGGGAACACCATATATTTT
few TRBJ2-1 TRBD1 TRBV11-2 CASSLVSRGQGNEQFF TGTGCCAGCAGCTTAGTAAGTAGGGGACAGGGCAATGAGCAGTTCTTC
- TRBJ1-6 TRBD1 TRBV5-4 CASKDRRSNSPLHF TGTGCCAGCAAGGACAGGCGGAGTAATTCACCCCTCCACTTT
few TRBJ2-5 - TRBV20-1 CSASLIGRETQYF TGCAGTGCTAGTTTGATCGGGCGCGAGACCCAGTACTTC
- TRBJ2-2 - TRBV19 CASTSWGVTGELFF TGTGCCAGTACCTCCTGGGGGGTTACCGGGGAGCTGTTTTTT
few TRBJ2-3 - TRBV27 CASRHTRYSTDTQYF TGTGCCAGCAGGCACACTAGATACTCCACAGATACGCAGTATTTT
- TRBJ2-1 - TRBV13 CASSLGRRDQVLYEQFF TGTGCCAGCAGCTTAGGCCGGAGGGACCAAGTCCTCTATGAGCAGTTCTTC
many TRBJ2-3 TRBD1 TRBV11-2 CASSLGGQGSDTQYF TGTGCCAGCAGCTTAGGGGGACAGGGATCAGATACGCAGTATTTT
- TRBJ2-1 TRBD2 TRBV7-9 CASRLTSGDNEQFF TGTGCCAGCAGACTTACTAGCGGAGACAATGAGCAGTTCTTC
once TRBJ1-3 TRBD1 TRBV6-2/TRBV6-3 CASSYSGTGSTGNTIYF TGTGCCAGCAGTTACTCCGGGACAGGATCTACTGGAAACACCATATATTTT
- TRBJ2-7 TRBD2 TRBV27 CASSWGEGYSYEQYF TGTGCCAGCAGTTGGGGGGAGGGTTACTCCTACGAGCAGTACTTC
- TRBJ2-4 - TRBV6-1 CASSDLASVKYF TGTGCCAGCAGTGACCTGGCTAGCGTGAAGTACTTC
many TRBJ2-7 - TRBV5-6 CASSWSRDEQYF TGTGCCAGCAGCTGGAGCAGGGACGAGCAGTACTTC
- TRBJ2-7 TRBD2 TRBV15 CATRGRLATYEQYF TGTGCCACCAGGGGCCGACTAGCGACCTACGAGCAGTACTTC
many TRBJ2-5 - TRBV18 CASSPIVGETQYF TGTGCCAGCTCACCAATCGTTGGAGAGACCCAGTACTTC
few TRBJ1-6 TRBD1 TRBV20-1 CSTEGGAGGGSPLHF TGCAGTACTGAAGGGGGGGCAGGGGGCGGTTCACCCCTCCACTTT
- TRBJ2-1 - TRBV20-1 CSAVGPATYNEQFF TGCAGTGCTGTAGGGCCGGCGACGTACAATGAGCAGTTCTTC
- TRBJ2-3 - TRBV6-1 CASGTVGHTRTDTQYF TGTGCCAGCGGCACCGTTGGGCACACACGCACAGATACGCAGTATTTT
- TRBJ1-2 - TRBV3-1 CASSQAAYGYTF TGTGCCAGCAGCCAAGCAGCCTATGGCTACACCTTC
- TRBJ1-3 - TRBV28 CASSFQGGSGNTIYF TGTGCCAGCAGTTTCCAGGGAGGCTCTGGAAACACCATATATTTT
- TRBJ2-3 TRBD1 TRBV4-1 CASSQDPGQLIDTQYF TGCGCCAGCAGCCAAGATCCGGGACAGTTAATTGATACGCAGTATTTT
few TRBJ2-1 TRBD2 TRBV4-1 CASSQGLAGASGDEQFF TGCGCCAGCAGCCAAGGACTAGCGGGAGCCTCCGGGGATGAGCAGTTCTTC
- TRBJ1-4 TRBD1 TRBV5-1 CATTSGQANEKLFF TGCGCCACCACGTCGGGACAGGCTAATGAAAAACTGTTTTTT
few TRBJ1-4 - TRBV20-1 CSARDLALGYEKLFF TGCAGTGCTAGAGATCTCGCCCTGGGGTATGAAAAACTGTTTTTT
many TRBJ1-1 TRBD1 TRBV15 CATSTLGQGVTEAFF TGTGCCACCAGCACCTTGGGACAGGGGGTGACTGAAGCTTTCTTT